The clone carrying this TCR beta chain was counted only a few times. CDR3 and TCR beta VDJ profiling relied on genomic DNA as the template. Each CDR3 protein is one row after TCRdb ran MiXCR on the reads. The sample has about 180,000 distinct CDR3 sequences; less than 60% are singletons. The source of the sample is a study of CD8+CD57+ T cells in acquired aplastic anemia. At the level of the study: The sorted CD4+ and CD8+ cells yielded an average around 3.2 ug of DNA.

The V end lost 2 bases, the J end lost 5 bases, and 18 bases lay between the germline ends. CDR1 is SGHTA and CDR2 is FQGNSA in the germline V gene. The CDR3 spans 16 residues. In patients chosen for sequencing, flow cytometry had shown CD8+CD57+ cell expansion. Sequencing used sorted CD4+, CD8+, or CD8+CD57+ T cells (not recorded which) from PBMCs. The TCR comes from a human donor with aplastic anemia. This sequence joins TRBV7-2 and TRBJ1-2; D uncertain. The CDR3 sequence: CASSLNAPGLSYGYTF. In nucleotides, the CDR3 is TGTGCCAGCAGCTTAAATGCACCCGGGCTAAGTTATGGCTACACCTTC.